This T cell receptor (beta chain) is from a study of control samples from healthy donors and cancer patients (dated by TCRdb to 2018 to 2021). For this clone: The specificity of this receptor is unknown. Per-nucleotide qualities are absent, and no much larger clonotype sits a single base away.

The germline V gene provides CDR1 SGHDT and CDR2 YYEEEE. Unmatched junction bases come to 12, with V trimmed by 0 bases and J by 5 bases. The cysteine opens and the phenylalanine closes a CDR3 of 17 amino acids. Left in the record is the CDR3 DNA by itself, 51 bases read in frame from the first base. Library preparation used the immunoSEQ multiplex PCR assay. TCRdb holds this immuneACCESS table with in-frame rearrangements only. Some clones are missing; in checked studies, unresolved V genes explain under half, and the rest has no known cause. This sample has 150,000 to 200,000 clones in its table, and over 85% of those were observed once. Just over 1.4% of the sample comes from the top ten.

Sequenced material: blood. The source of this sequence is a man aged 25 to 40 in good health. The chain employs TRBV5-6 and TRBJ1-1; TRBD1 aligns with 8 central bases. The CDR3 region reads CASSLGAGGLRPTEAFF. The DNA sequence is given as TGTGCCAGCAGCTTGGGCGCAGGGGGCTTACGTCCTACTGAAGCTTTCTTT.